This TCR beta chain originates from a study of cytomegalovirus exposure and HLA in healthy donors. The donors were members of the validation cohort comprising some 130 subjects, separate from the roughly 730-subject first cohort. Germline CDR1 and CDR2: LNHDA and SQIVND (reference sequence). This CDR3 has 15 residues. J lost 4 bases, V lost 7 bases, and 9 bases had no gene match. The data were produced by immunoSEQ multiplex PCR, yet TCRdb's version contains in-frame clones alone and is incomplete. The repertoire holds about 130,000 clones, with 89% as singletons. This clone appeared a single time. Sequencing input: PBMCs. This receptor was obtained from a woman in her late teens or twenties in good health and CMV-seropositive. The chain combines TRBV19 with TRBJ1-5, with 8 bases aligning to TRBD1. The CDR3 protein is CASTAGQGLNQPQHF. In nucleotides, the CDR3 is TGTGCCAGTACCGCCGGACAGGGCCTTAATCAGCCCCAGCATTTT.